The table lists the clone carrying this T cell receptor beta chain with a few counts. The antigen remains undetermined. This entry is derived from a study of cytomegalovirus exposure and HLA in healthy donors. Study outcomes and limitations: Overall, approximately 150 TCR beta chains were annotated as cytomegalovirus-associated. An analysis was carried out later, and it reportedly showed fewer N-insertions in an Asian-associated ancestry cluster than the roughly 670-donor mean.

PCR amplification relied on 60 Vbeta primers (plus 13 Jbeta primers). Assay used: immunoSEQ multiplex PCR; TCRdb lists only in-frame clones, some missing. The sample includes some 270,000 clones, around 80% of them seen just once. CDR3 length: 16 residues. Germline values: CDR1 LGHNA, CDR2 YNFKEQ. V was clipped by 0 bases and J by 0 bases, with 9 bases between them. This receptor was taken from a girl aged 2-10 years in good health and CMV-seronegative. J is TRBJ2-1 and V is TRBV4-2; D gene uncertain. The sample comprised PBMCs. In DNA, the CDR3 is TGTGCCAGCAGCCAAGAAACTTACCGCTCCTACAATGAGCAGTTCTTC. It encodes CASSQETYRSYNEQFF.